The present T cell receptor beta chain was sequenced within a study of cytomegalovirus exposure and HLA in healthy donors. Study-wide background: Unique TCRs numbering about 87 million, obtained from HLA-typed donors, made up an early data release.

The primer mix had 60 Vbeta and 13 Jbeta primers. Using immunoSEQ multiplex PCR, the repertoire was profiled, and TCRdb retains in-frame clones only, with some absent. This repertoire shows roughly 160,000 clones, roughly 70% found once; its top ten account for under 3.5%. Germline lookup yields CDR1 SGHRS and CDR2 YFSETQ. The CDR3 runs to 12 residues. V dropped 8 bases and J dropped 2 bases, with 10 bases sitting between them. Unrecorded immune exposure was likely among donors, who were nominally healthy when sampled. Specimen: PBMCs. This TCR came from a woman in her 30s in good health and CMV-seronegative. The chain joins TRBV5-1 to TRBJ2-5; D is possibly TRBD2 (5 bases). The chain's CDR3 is CASTEGQETQYF. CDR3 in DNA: TGCGCCAGTACTGAGGGACAAGAGACCCAGTACTTC. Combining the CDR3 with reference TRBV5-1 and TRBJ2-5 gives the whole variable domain KAGVTQTPRYLIKTRGQQVTLSCSPISGHRSVSWYQQTPGQGLQFLFEYFSETQRNKGNFPGRFSGRQFSNSRSEMNVSTLELGDSALYLCASTEGQETQYFGPGTRLLVL.